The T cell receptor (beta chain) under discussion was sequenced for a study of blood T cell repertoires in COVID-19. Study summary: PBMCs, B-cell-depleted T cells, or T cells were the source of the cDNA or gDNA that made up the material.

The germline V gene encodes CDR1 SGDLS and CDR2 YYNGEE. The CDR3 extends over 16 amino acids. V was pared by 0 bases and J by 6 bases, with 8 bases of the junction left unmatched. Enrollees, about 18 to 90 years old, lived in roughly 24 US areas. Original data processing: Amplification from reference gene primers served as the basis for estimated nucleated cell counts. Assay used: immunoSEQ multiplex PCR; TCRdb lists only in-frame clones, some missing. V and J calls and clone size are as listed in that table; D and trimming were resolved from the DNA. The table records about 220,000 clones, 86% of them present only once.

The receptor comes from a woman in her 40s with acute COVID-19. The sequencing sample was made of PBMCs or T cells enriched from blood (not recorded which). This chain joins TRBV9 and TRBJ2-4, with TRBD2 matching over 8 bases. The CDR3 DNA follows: TGTGCCAGCAGCGTAGCGTCGGGGGGGCTGGGAAACATTCAGTACTTC. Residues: CASSVASGGLGNIQYF. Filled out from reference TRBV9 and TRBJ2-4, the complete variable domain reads DSGVTQTPKHLITATGQRVTLRCSPRSGDLSVYWYQQSLDQGLQFLIQYYNGEERAKGNILERFSAQQFPDLHSELNLSSLELGDSALYFCASSVASGGLGNIQYFGAGTRLSVL.